The rows below give T cell receptor beta chains drawn from one sample of a study of blood T cell repertoires in COVID-19. Profiling relied on immunoSEQ multiplex PCR, and the TCRdb table lists in-frame clones only, not all of them. The sample comprises about 230,000 clones, 85% to 90% of which are singletons, and roughly 4% rests with the top ten. The sequenced sample consisted of PBMCs or T cells enriched from blood (not recorded which). The receptors derive from a woman between 25 and 40 years old with acute COVID-19. CDR3s include the opening cysteine and the closing phenylalanine or tryptophan. Each record gives: clone size, J gene, V gene, CDR3 length, D gene, CDR3 protein, CDR3 DNA. The D gene is left open where the match is weak. Clone size is given for some rows only: seen once, a few or many times, or a class if the clone is expanded.

size: once; J: TRBJ1-1; V: TRBV2; length: 16; D: .; CDR3: CASSERVQGAGGEAFF; DNA: TGTGCCAGCAGTGAGAGGGTCCAAGGAGCAGGTGGAGAAGCTTTCTTT
size: .; J: TRBJ1-2; V: TRBV4-3; length: 14; D: TRBD1; CDR3: CASSDDRGNYGYTF; DNA: TGCGCCAGCAGCGATGACAGGGGTAACTATGGCTACACCTTC
size: .; J: TRBJ1-1; V: TRBV11-2; length: 14; D: .; CDR3: CASSYGTRETEAFF; DNA: TGTGCCAGCAGCTACGGGACGCGGGAGACTGAAGCTTTCTTT
size: .; J: TRBJ1-6; V: TRBV3-1/TRBV3-2; length: 15; D: TRBD1; CDR3: CASSLGTGPGSPLHF; DNA: TGTGCCAGCAGCCTCGGGACAGGGCCGGGTTCACCCCTCCACTTT
size: .; J: TRBJ1-1; V: TRBV6-5; length: 14; D: .; CDR3: CASSYEEENTEAFF; DNA: TGTGCCAGCAGTTACGAGGAGGAAAACACTGAAGCTTTCTTT
size: .; J: TRBJ2-3; V: TRBV7-2; length: 14; D: TRBD1; CDR3: CASSLGQGTDTQYF; DNA: TGTGCCAGCAGCTTGGGACAGGGAACAGATACGCAGTATTTT
size: .; J: TRBJ2-2; V: TRBV24-1; length: 18; D: TRBD2; CDR3: CATSGLTSGGADTGELFF; DNA: TGTGCCACCAGTGGCTTGACTAGCGGGGGGGCCGACACCGGGGAGCTGTTTTTT
size: .; J: TRBJ2-2; V: TRBV27; length: 16; D: .; CDR3: CASSYRYRIGGGELFF; DNA: TGTGCCAGCAGTTACCGGTACAGGATAGGTGGCGGGGAGCTGTTTTTT
size: .; J: TRBJ2-3; V: TRBV7-2; length: 15; D: .; CDR3: CASSLALLATDTQYF; DNA: TGTGCCAGCAGCTTAGCGTTGTTAGCAACAGATACGCAGTATTTT
size: .; J: TRBJ1-6; V: TRBV15; length: 15; D: TRBD1; CDR3: CATSRDQDRVSPLHF; DNA: TGTGCCACCAGCAGAGATCAGGACAGGGTTTCACCCCTCCACTTT
size: .; J: TRBJ1-4; V: TRBV7-2; length: 17; D: TRBD1; CDR3: CASSLTGSTSRDEKLFF; DNA: TGTGCCAGCAGCCTGACAGGGTCCACTTCCCGGGATGAAAAACTGTTTTTT
size: .; J: TRBJ1-5; V: TRBV5-5; length: 14; D: .; CDR3: CASSSTGRGQPQHF; DNA: TGTGCCAGCAGCTCGACAGGTAGGGGGCAGCCCCAGCATTTT
size: .; J: TRBJ1-6; V: TRBV7-8; length: 13; D: .; CDR3: CASSSVSNSPLHF; DNA: TGTGCCAGCAGCTCGGTCTCGAATTCACCCCTCCACTTT
size: .; J: TRBJ1-1; V: TRBV25-1; length: 15; D: .; CDR3: CASSEGVAGNTEAFF; DNA: TGTGCCAGCAGTGAAGGGGTGGCGGGGAACACTGAAGCTTTCTTT
size: few; J: TRBJ2-1; V: TRBV5-1; length: 16; D: TRBD2; CDR3: CASSLESSGGANEQFF; DNA: TGCGCCAGCAGCTTGGAATCCAGCGGGGGGGCCAATGAGCAGTTCTTC
size: .; J: TRBJ1-1; V: TRBV5-1; length: 15; D: TRBD1; CDR3: CASSLGQGESTEAFF; DNA: TGCGCCAGCAGCCTAGGACAGGGAGAGTCCACTGAAGCTTTCTTT
size: .; J: TRBJ1-5; V: TRBV24-1; length: 15; D: .; CDR3: CATSGAVTYNQPQHF; DNA: TGTGCCACCAGTGGGGCAGTCACATACAATCAGCCCCAGCATTTT
size: .; J: TRBJ1-1; V: TRBV5-1; length: 14; D: .; CDR3: CASSLPGDAAEAFF; DNA: TGCGCCAGCAGCTTACCGGGGGACGCGGCCGAAGCTTTCTTT
size: .; J: TRBJ2-7; V: TRBV9; length: 13; D: TRBD2; CDR3: CASSEGLAGEQYF; DNA: TGTGCCAGCAGCGAGGGACTAGCGGGGGAGCAGTACTTC
size: .; J: TRBJ2-1; V: TRBV9; length: 15; D: .; CDR3: CASSPQQGAGVVQFF; DNA: TGTGCCAGCAGCCCCCAGCAGGGGGCGGGGGTAGTGCAGTTCTTC
size: .; J: TRBJ2-2; V: TRBV11-2; length: 14; D: .; CDR3: CASGWTANTGELFF; DNA: TGTGCCAGCGGATGGACAGCGAACACCGGGGAGCTGTTTTTT
size: few; J: TRBJ1-3; V: TRBV29-1; length: 14; D: .; CDR3: CSVVDTNSGNTIYF; DNA: TGCAGCGTTGTAGACACTAACTCTGGAAACACCATATATTTT
size: .; J: TRBJ2-1; V: TRBV7-9; length: 14; D: .; CDR3: CASSLIRTPNEQFF; DNA: TGTGCCAGCAGCTTAATCCGGACTCCCAATGAGCAGTTCTTC
size: .; J: TRBJ2-6; V: TRBV10-3; length: 16; D: .; CDR3: CAISESEGSGANVLTF; DNA: TGTGCCATCAGTGAGTCGGAGGGGTCTGGGGCCAACGTCCTGACTTTC
size: .; J: TRBJ1-6; V: TRBV28; length: 11; D: .; CDR3: CASTPGDILHF; DNA: TGTGCCAGCACTCCTGGGGACATCCTCCACTTT
size: .; J: TRBJ1-3; V: TRBV2; length: 13; D: .; CDR3: CASSELEENTIYF; DNA: TGTGCCAGCAGTGAATTGGAGGAAAACACCATATATTTT
size: .; J: TRBJ1-3; V: TRBV9; length: 16; D: .; CDR3: CASSLQPGDSGNTIYF; DNA: TGTGCCAGCAGCCTCCAACCGGGGGACTCTGGAAACACCATATATTTT
size: .; J: TRBJ1-6; V: TRBV7-3; length: 16; D: TRBD1; CDR3: CASSLQSRGQSSPLHF; DNA: TGTGCCAGCAGCTTACAGTCCAGGGGGCAGAGTTCACCCCTCCACTTT